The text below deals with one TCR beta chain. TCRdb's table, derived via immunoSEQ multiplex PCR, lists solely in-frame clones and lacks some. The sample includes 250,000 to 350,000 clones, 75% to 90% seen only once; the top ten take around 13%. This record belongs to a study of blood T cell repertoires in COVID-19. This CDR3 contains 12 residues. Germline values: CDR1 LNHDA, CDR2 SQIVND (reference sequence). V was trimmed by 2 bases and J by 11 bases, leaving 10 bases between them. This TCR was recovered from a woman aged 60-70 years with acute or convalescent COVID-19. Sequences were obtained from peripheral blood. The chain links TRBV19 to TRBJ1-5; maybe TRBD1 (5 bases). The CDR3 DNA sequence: TGTGCCAGTAGTATATACGGGGGGGCCCAGCATTTT. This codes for CASSIYGGAQHF.